One T cell receptor (beta chain) is described in this entry. This sample is part of a study of T cell clones after liver transplantation. Whole-study context: TCRbeta sequencing after a pre-transplant mixed lymphocyte reaction identified graft-donor-reactive clones, later tracked in post-transplant blood. Subjects received no induction therapy and standard immunosuppression until randomization at 12-24 months post-transplant. Samples came pre-transplant, pre-randomization before withdrawal, and post-randomization after withdrawal ended.

This CDR3 has 15 amino acids. Germline V gene sequence: CDR1 SGHTA, CDR2 FQGTGA. The ends lost 5 bases at V and 6 bases at J; junction bases unmatched: 9. Sequencing was performed with immunoSEQ multiplex PCR; in TCRdb, only in-frame clones are kept and a portion is missing. Counted here are tens of thousands of clones, over 65% occurring once; the ten biggest clones make up 2.8%. Sequencing used CD4+ T cells from blood, obtained at the 22-month timepoint. The TCR sequence derives from a human patient who received a liver transplant. The graft donor may account for some of the T cells. The V call is TRBV7-3, the J call TRBJ2-1; 8 bases are shared with TRBD2. In DNA form, the CDR3 reads TGTGCCAGCAGCCCACAGGGCGGGAGGCCCAATGAGCAGTTCTTC. Its protein product is CASSPQGGRPNEQFF.